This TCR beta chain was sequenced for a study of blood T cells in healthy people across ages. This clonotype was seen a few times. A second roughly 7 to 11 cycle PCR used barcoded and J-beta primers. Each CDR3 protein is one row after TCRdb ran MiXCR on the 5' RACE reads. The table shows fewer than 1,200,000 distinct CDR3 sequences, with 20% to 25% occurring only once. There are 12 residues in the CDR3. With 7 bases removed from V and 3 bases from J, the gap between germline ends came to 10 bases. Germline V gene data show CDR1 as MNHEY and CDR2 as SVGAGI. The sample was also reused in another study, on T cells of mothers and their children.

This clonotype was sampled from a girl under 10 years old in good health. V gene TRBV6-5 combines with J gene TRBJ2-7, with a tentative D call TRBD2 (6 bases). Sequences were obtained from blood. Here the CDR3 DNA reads TGTGCCAGCAAGGGAGGTGGCTACGAGCAGTACTTC. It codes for CASKGGGYEQYF.